This is a list of T cell receptor beta chains from one sample in a study of siplizumab effects on memory and regulatory T cells. Generated by immunoSEQ multiplex PCR, the TCRdb table keeps only in-frame clones and is missing some. The sample lists about 56,000 clones, around 97% occurring once. Sequencing used naive CD8+ T cells sorted from blood. These receptors came from a human donor in good health. Each CDR3 is given with its conserved first and last residue. The order of the fields is clone size, D gene, J gene, V gene, CDR3 DNA, CDR3 protein. A D gene is named only where the DNA matches it firmly. Where a row states a size, it is once, few, many or the class of an expanded clone; other rows omit it.

. | . | TRBJ2-5 | TRBV10-3 | TGTGCCATCAGTGAACTAGAAAAGGGAAAGTACCAAGAGACCCAGTACTTC | CAISELEKGKYQETQYF
. | . | TRBJ2-7 | TRBV5-1 | TGCGCCAGCAGCTTGGGACCGGAATCCTACGAGCAGTACTTC | CASSLGPESYEQYF
. | TRBD1 | TRBJ2-3 | TRBV7-9 | TGTGCCAGCAGCCAATTTGACAGGGAGCGGACAGATACGCAGTATTTT | CASSQFDRERTDTQYF
. | . | TRBJ1-2 | TRBV11-1 | TGTGCCAGCAGCTTAGGTACCGCGAACTATGGCTACACCTTC | CASSLGTANYGYTF
. | . | TRBJ1-4 | TRBV6-5 | TGTGCCAGCAGTAAAAACACCGAAGTTAATGAAAAACTGTTTTTT | CASSKNTEVNEKLFF
. | . | TRBJ2-7 | TRBV15 | TGTGCCACCAGCAGAGGAGGGTCCACCTACGAGCAGTACTTC | CATSRGGSTYEQYF
. | . | TRBJ2-1 | TRBV5-1 | TGCGCCAGCAGCTTGCCTCGGGGCAATGAGCAGTTCTTC | CASSLPRGNEQFF
. | TRBD2 | TRBJ2-2 | TRBV7-9 | TGTGCCAGCACCTTAGCGGGAAACGGGGAGCTGTTTTTT | CASTLAGNGELFF
once | TRBD1 | TRBJ2-7 | TRBV6-1 | TGTGCCAGCAGTGGTGACAGGGGGAATTCCTACGAGCAGTACTTC | CASSGDRGNSYEQYF
. | TRBD2 | TRBJ2-1 | TRBV5-1 | TGCGCCAGCAGCTTTGGGGCGGGAGGGGGTGAGCAGTTCTTC | CASSFGAGGGEQFF
. | TRBD1 | TRBJ2-3 | TRBV27 | TGTGCCAGCAGTTATTACGGGACAGACACAGATACGCAGTATTTT | CASSYYGTDTDTQYF
. | TRBD2 | TRBJ2-1 | TRBV5-5 | TGTGCCAGCAGCTCAATGACTAGCGGGAGGGTCATATACAATGAGCAGTTCTTC | CASSSMTSGRVIYNEQFF
. | TRBD2 | TRBJ2-7 | TRBV9 | TGTGCCAGCAGCGTCGGCGGGAGCTCCTACGAGCAGTACTTC | CASSVGGSSYEQYF
. | TRBD2 | TRBJ2-1 | TRBV25-1 | TGTGCCAGCGGCCCGGGGGGGTACAATGAGCAGTTCTTC | CASGPGGYNEQFF
. | . | TRBJ1-1 | TRBV2 | TGTGCCAGCAGTGAAGGGAGGAAGGTGAACACTGAAGCTTTCTTT | CASSEGRKVNTEAFF
. | . | TRBJ1-5 | TRBV27 | TGTGCCAGCAGTCCCTCGGGGAAGCCCCAGCATTTT | CASSPSGKPQHF
. | . | TRBJ2-7 | TRBV6-1 | TGTGCCAGCGGCCCGGTGGTCTACTACGAGCAGTACTTC | CASGPVVYYEQYF
. | TRBD1 | TRBJ1-2 | TRBV5-1 | TGCGCCAGCAGCTTGGAGGGACAGTATGGCTACACCTTC | CASSLEGQYGYTF
. | TRBD2 | TRBJ2-7 | TRBV2 | TGTGCCAGCATCCTTAGGGGACTAGCGGGATACGAGCAGTACTTC | CASILRGLAGYEQYF
once | . | TRBJ1-1 | TRBV7-7 | TGTGCTAGCAGTCCCGGACCCGGGGGGGACACTGAAGCTTTCTTT | CASSPGPGGDTEAFF
. | TRBD1 | TRBJ2-5 | TRBV5-4 | TGTGCCAGCAGCTTGGTAGGGACAGGGGAAGAGACCCAGTACTTC | CASSLVGTGEETQYF
. | . | TRBJ2-5 | TRBV5-4 | TGTGCCAGCAGCACAGCGAGGGGTAAAGAGACCCAGTACTTC | CASSTARGKETQYF
. | TRBD1 | TRBJ2-7 | TRBV7-9 | TGTGCCAGCAGTCCAAGGACAGGGTTGGTCTACGAGCAGTACTTC | CASSPRTGLVYEQYF
. | . | TRBJ1-5 | TRBV9 | TGTGCCAGCAGCGTCGGGACAATCAATCAGCCCCAGCATTTT | CASSVGTINQPQHF
once | TRBD1 | TRBJ1-2 | TRBV5-6 | TGTGCCAGCGCGGGACAGAACTATGGCTACACCTTC | CASAGQNYGYTF
. | TRBD2 | TRBJ2-7 | TRBV7-2 | TGTGCCAGCAGCGAGGGACTAGCGGGAGCTGAGCAGTACTTC | CASSEGLAGAEQYF
. | . | TRBJ2-3 | TRBV30 | TGTGCCTGGAGTGTACCGGGATCTTCTAGCACAGATACGCAGTATTTT | CAWSVPGSSSTDTQYF
. | TRBD1 | TRBJ1-5 | TRBV6-6 | TGTGCCAGAGGGACAGGGGGCGGTCAGCCCCAGCATTTT | CARGTGGGQPQHF
. | . | TRBJ2-7 | TRBV27 | TGTGCCAGCAGTCCGGACGGCTACGAGCAGTACTTC | CASSPDGYEQYF
once | . | TRBJ2-1 | TRBV9 | TGTGCCAGCAGCGTAGGTGTTGGGGGTCCCGAGCAGTTCTTC | CASSVGVGGPEQFF
once | . | TRBJ2-2 | TRBV29-1 | TGCAGCGGAAGGACAACGAACACCGGGGAGCTGTTTTTT | CSGRTTNTGELFF
. | TRBD1 | TRBJ1-5 | TRBV6-5 | TGTGCCAGCAGAGACAGGGGGATTAATCAGCCCCAGCATTTT | CASRDRGINQPQHF
. | . | TRBJ2-7 | TRBV27 | TGTGCCAGCAGTTTACCCGGGGGCCCTTCTGGGTTCGAGCAGTACTTC | CASSLPGGPSGFEQYF
. | . | TRBJ2-7 | TRBV27 | TGTGCCAGCAGTTCCGCAGACAGTCCCTACGAGCAGTACTTC | CASSSADSPYEQYF
. | TRBD2 | TRBJ2-7 | TRBV13 | TGTGCCAGCAGCTCTCGGCTAGCGGGAGACTCCGAGCAGTACTTC | CASSSRLAGDSEQYF
. | . | TRBJ2-2 | TRBV5-3 | TGTGCCAGAAGCCCCGCATGGGTGGCGGGAAACACCGGGGAGCTGTTTTTT | CARSPAWVAGNTGELFF
. | . | TRBJ1-2 | TRBV4-3 | TGCGCCAGCAGCCCCACTACAGGCAGAGTCCCAGGGGGCTACACCTTC | CASSPTTGRVPGGYTF
. | TRBD1 | TRBJ1-1 | TRBV4-1 | TGCGCCAGCAGCCAAGGTGGGGGACAGGGGGCTTTTAACACTGAAGCTTTCTTT | CASSQGGGQGAFNTEAFF
. | TRBD2 | TRBJ2-7 | TRBV6-5 | TGTGCCAGCAGTCAAGGACTAGAACTCTACGAGCAGTACTTC | CASSQGLELYEQYF
. | . | TRBJ1-2 | TRBV27 | TGTGCCAGCAGTCCGTTCCGGACGGAGTACGACTACACCTTC | CASSPFRTEYDYTF
. | . | TRBJ2-1 | TRBV25-1 | TGTGCCAGCAGTGATTACTTAGAGCTCAAGATTATGGTGTATGAGCAGTTCTTC | CASSDYLELKIMVYEQFF
. | . | TRBJ1-5 | TRBV14 | TGTGCCAGCAGCTCCAGGGGAATCCAGCCCCAGCATTTT | CASSSRGIQPQHF
. | TRBD2 | TRBJ2-7 | TRBV4-3 | TGCGCCAGCAGCCAAGATCTTCTAGCGGGAGGCGAGCAGTACTTC | CASSQDLLAGGEQYF
. | TRBD1 | TRBJ1-1 | TRBV7-3 | TGTGCCAGCAGCTTAAGAACAGGGGACACTGAAGCTTTCTTT | CASSLRTGDTEAFF
. | . | TRBJ2-7 | TRBV13 | TGTGCCAGCAGCGCAGGGACCTACGAGCAGTACTTC | CASSAGTYEQYF
. | TRBD1 | TRBJ2-7 | TRBV27 | TGTGCCAGCAGTCCACGAGGACAGGGGGCCTACGAGCAGTACTTC | CASSPRGQGAYEQYF
once | TRBD1 | TRBJ1-1 | TRBV5-6 | TGTGCCAGCAGCTTTGGATCAGGGGGCACTGAAGCTTTCTTT | CASSFGSGGTEAFF
. | . | TRBJ2-7 | TRBV7-9 | TGTGCCAGCAGCTTGCAGGGGTTTAACGAGCAGTACTTC | CASSLQGFNEQYF
. | TRBD1 | TRBJ2-5 | TRBV19 | TGTGCCAGTAGTTCCGGGACAGGGTATATTGAGACCCAGTACTTC | CASSSGTGYIETQYF